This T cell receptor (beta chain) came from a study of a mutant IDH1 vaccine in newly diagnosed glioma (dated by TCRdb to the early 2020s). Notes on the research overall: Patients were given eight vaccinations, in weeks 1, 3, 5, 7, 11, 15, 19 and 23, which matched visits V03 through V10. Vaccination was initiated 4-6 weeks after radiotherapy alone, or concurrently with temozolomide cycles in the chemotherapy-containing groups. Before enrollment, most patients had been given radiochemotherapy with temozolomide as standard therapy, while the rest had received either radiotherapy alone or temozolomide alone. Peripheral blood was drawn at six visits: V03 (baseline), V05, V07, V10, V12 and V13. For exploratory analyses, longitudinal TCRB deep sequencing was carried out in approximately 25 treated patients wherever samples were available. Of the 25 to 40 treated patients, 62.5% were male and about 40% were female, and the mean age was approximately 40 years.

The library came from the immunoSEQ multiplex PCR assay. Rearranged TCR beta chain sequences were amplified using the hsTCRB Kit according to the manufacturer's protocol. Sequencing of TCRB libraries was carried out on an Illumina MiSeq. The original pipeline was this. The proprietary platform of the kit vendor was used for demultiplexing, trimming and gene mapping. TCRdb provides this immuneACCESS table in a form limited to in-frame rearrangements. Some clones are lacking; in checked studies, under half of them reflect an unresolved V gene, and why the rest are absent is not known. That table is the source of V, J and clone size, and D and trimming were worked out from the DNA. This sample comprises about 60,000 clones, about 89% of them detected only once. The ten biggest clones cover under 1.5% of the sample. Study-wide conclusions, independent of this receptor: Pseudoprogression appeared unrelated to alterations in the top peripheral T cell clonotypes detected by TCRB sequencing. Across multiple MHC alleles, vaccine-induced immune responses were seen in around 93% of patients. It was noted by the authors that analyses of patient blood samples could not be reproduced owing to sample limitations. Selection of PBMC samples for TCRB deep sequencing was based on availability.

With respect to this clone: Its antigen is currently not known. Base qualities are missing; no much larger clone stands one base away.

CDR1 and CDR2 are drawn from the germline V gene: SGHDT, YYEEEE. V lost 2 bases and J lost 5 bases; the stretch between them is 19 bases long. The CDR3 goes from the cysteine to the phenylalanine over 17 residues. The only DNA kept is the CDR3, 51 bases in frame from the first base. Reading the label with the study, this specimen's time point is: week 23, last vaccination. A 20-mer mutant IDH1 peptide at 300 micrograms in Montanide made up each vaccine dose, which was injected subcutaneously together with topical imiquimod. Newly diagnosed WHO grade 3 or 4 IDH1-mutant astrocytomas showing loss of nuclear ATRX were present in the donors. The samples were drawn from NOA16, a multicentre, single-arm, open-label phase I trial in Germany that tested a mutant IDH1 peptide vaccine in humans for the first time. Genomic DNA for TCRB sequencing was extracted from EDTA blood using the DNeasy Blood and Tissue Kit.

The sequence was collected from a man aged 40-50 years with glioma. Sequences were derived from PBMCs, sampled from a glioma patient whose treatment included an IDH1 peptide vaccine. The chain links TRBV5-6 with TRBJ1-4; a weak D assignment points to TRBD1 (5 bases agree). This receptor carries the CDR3 CASSLSLYGGPNEKLFF. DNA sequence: TGTGCCAGCAGCTTATCCCTTTACGGGGGTCCGAATGAAAAACTGTTTTTT.